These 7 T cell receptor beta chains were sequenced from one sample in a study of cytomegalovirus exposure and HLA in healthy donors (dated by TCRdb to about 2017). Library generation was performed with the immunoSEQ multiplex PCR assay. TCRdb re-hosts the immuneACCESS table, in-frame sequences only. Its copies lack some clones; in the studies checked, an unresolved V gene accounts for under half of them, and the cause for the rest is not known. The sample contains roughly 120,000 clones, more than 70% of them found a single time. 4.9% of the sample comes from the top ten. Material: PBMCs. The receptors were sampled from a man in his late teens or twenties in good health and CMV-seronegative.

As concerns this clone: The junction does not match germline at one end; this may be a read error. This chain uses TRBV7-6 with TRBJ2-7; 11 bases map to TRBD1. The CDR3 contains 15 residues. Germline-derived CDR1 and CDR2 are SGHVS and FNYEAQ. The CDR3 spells CASSPGDRGSFEQYF. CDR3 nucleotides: TGTGCCAGCAGCCCCGGGGACAGGGGGTCCTTCGAGCAGTACTTC.

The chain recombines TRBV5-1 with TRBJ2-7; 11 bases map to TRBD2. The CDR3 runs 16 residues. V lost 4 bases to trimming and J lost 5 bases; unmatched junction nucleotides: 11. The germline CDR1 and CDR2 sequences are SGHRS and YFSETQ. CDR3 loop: CASSLGVAGGLDEQYF. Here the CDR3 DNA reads TGCGCCAGCAGCCTAGGAGTAGCGGGGGGGCTTGACGAGCAGTACTTC.

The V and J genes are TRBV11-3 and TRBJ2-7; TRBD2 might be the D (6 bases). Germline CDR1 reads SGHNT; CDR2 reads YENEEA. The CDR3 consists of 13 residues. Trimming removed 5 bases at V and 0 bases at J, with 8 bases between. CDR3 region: CASSPGSSYEQYF. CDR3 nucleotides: TGTGCCAGCAGCCCCGGGAGCTCCTACGAGCAGTACTTC.

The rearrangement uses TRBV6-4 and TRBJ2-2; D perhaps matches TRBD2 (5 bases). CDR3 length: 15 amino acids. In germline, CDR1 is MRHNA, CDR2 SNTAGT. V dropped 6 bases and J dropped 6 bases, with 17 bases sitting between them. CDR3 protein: CASSPGARGSGELFF. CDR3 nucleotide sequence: TGTGCCAGCAGCCCCGGTGCCCGAGGGTCCGGGGAGCTGTTTTTT.

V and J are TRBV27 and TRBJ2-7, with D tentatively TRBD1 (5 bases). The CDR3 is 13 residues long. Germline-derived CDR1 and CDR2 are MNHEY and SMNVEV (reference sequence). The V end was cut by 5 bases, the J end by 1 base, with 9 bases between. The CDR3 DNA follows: TGTGCCAGCAGTCGACAGCAGTCCTACGAGCAGTACTTC. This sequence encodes CASSRQQSYEQYF.

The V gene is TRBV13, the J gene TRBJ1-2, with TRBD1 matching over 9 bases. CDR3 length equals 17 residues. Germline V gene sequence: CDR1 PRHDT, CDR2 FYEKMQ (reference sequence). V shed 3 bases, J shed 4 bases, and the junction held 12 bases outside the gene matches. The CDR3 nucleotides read TGTGCCAGCAGCTTGACCCCAGGACAGGGGCGAACCTATGGCTACACCTTC. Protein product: CASSLTPGQGRTYGYTF.

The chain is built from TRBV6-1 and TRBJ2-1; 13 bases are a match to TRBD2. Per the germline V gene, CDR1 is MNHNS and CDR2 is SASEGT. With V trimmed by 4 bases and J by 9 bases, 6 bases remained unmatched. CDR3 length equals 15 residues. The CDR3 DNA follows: TGTGCCAGCAGTGCCACTAGCGGGGGGGCCCTTGAGCAGTTCTTC. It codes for CASSATSGGALEQFF.